This passage covers 18 T cell receptor beta chains from one sample sequenced in a study of cytomegalovirus exposure and HLA in healthy donors. The PCR made use of 60 Vbeta and 13 Jbeta primers. TCRdb's copy holds only in-frame clones and misses some; the assay was immunoSEQ multiplex PCR. This table holds approximately 210,000 clones, 80% to 90% found once. The source material was PBMCs. These receptors all come from a man aged 25 to 40 in good health and CMV-seronegative.

This clone was detected only once. The gene calls are TRBV5-4 and TRBJ2-3, with 9 positions matching TRBD2. In germline, CDR1 is SGHNT, CDR2 YYREEE (reference sequence). Trimming cost V 1 base and J 1 base; bases outside gene matches: 4. CDR3 length: 16 residues. The CDR3: CASSLLSSGGTDTQYF. The CDR3 DNA sequence: TGTGCCAGCAGCTTGTTGTCTAGCGGGGGCACAGATACGCAGTATTTT.

In nucleotides, the CDR3 is TGTGCCAGCAGCACCTGGACAGAAAACTATGGCTACACCTTC. It codes for CASSTWTENYGYTF. The rearrangement uses TRBV7-9 and TRBJ1-2; tentatively, D is TRBD1 (6 bases). Germline V CDR1 and CDR2: SEHNR, FQNEAQ (reference sequence). Trimming shortened V by 5 bases and J by 2 bases, and 12 bases separated the two germline ends. The CDR3 has 14 amino acids. Full variable domain (outside the CDR3, taken from reference TRBV7-9 and TRBJ1-2): DTGVSQNPRHKITKRGQNVTFRCDPISEHNRLYWYRQTLGQGPEFLTYFQNEAQLEKSRLLSDRFSAERPKGSFSTLEIQRTEQGDSAMYLCASSTWTENYGYTFGSGTRLTVV.

The gene calls are TRBV9 and TRBJ2-3; TRBD1 might be the D (5 bases). Trimming left V 0 bases short and J 4 bases short, with 15 bases between. CDR3 length equals 16 residues. CDR1 SGDLS and CDR2 YYNGEE come from the germline V gene. As DNA, the CDR3 is TGTGCCAGCAGCGTAGCTGGGCAGGGCCCCGCAGATACGCAGTATTTT. This translates into CASSVAGQGPADTQYF.

The CDR3 sequence: CASSSQGGAYEQYF. The CDR3 DNA sequence: TGTGCCAGCAGCTCACAGGGGGGGGCCTACGAGCAGTACTTC. The chain employs TRBV5-4 and TRBJ2-7, with D possibly matching TRBD1 (8 bases). Trimming stripped 3 bases from V and 2 bases from J, with 12 bases between. The CDR3 is made up of 14 amino acids. Germline-derived CDR1 and CDR2 are SGHNT and YYREEE (reference sequence).

CDR3 DNA: TGCGCCAGCAGCCAAGCAAGGACAGGGGGACCCTACGAGCAGTACTTC. Its protein is CASSQARTGGPYEQYF. The chain uses TRBV4-1 and TRBJ2-7; 10 bases align to TRBD1. CDR3 length equals 16 residues. Looked up from germline, CDR1 is MGHRA and CDR2 is YSYEKL. The V and J ends lost 1 base and 2 bases, in that order; junction bases with no gene match: 5.

V and J are TRBV5-1 and TRBJ2-1, with TRBD2 as a possible D gene (5 bases). V was clipped by 2 bases and J by 7 bases, with 13 bases between them. This CDR3 region has 14 residues. The germline gives CDR1 SGHRS, CDR2 YFSETQ. CDR3 protein: CASSFEASLNEQFF. The CDR3 DNA is TGCGCCAGCAGCTTCGAGGCTAGCTTGAATGAGCAGTTCTTC. The whole variable domain, filled in from reference TRBV5-1 and TRBJ2-1, reads KAGVTQTPRYLIKTRGQQVTLSCSPISGHRSVSWYQQTPGQGLQFLFEYFSETQRNKGNFPGRFSGRQFSNSRSEMNVSTLELGDSALYLCASSFEASLNEQFFGPGTRLTVL.

Only one count was recorded for this clone. The chain uses TRBV6-5 and TRBJ1-5; 8 bases line up with TRBD1. J was trimmed by 5 bases and V by 5 bases; bases with no gene match: 8. This CDR3 is built from 15 residues. Germline lookup yields CDR1 MNHEY and CDR2 SVGAGI. CDR3 protein: CASSPAGTGYQPQHF. In nucleotides, the CDR3 is TGTGCCAGCAGTCCTGCCGGGACAGGCTATCAGCCCCAGCATTTT.

In its sample, this clone was seen a few times. The CDR3 DNA follows: TGTCCCCCAGGAGGCACGCAGTATTTT. Translating it yields CPPGGTQYF. The genes are TRBV6-6 and TRBJ2-3, with D perhaps matching TRBD2 (5 bases). Germline values: CDR1 MNHNY, CDR2 SVGAGI (reference sequence). CDR3 size: 9 residues.

This sequence joins TRBV28 and TRBJ2-5, with D perhaps matching TRBD2 (5 bases). Trimming shortened V by 1 base and J by 5 bases, and 11 bases separated the two germline ends. Germline V gene sequence: CDR1 MDHEN, CDR2 SYDVKM. The CDR3 runs to 14 residues. The CDR3 region has the DNA TGTGCCAGCAGTTTATTGGGCGGCGGGGAGACCCAGTACTTC. Its protein is CASSLLGGGETQYF.

The chain is built from TRBV5-1 and TRBJ1-2, with D possibly TRBD1 on 5 matching bases. Germline lookup yields CDR1 SGHRS and CDR2 YFSETQ. V gave up 2 bases and J gave up 2 bases, with 13 bases separating them. There are 15 residues in the CDR3. CDR3 in amino acids: CASSLADSPNYGYTF. CDR3 nucleotides: TGCGCCAGCAGCTTAGCCGACAGCCCGAACTATGGCTACACCTTC.

This rearrangement joins TRBV30 to TRBJ2-7; TRBD2 aligns across 11 bases. J gave up 7 bases and V 3 bases, and 11 bases lay outside the gene matches. This CDR3 contains 15 residues. CDR1 GTSNPN and CDR2 SVGIG come from the germline V gene (reference sequence). In DNA, the CDR3 is TGTGCCTGGAGAAAAGTTAGCGGGAGGGCTGGGGAGCAGTACTTC. Its translation is CAWRKVSGRAGEQYF.

V is TRBV7-9 and J is TRBJ1-4; TRBD1 agrees at 7 bases. The CDR3 is 16 amino acids. The V segment lost 5 bases and the J segment 3 bases; nucleotides outside the gene matches: 9. The V gene's germline CDR1 is SEHNR and CDR2 FQNEAQ (reference sequence). DNA of the CDR3: TGTGCCAGCAGCCACGAGACAGGGTCTGCTAATGAAAAACTGTTTTTT. This translates into CASSHETGSANEKLFF.

This rearrangement joins TRBV6-5 to TRBJ2-5; tentatively, D is TRBD2 (6 bases). The J call is uncertain, as TRBJ2-7 better fits the DNA end. This CDR3 contains 13 residues. The V gene's germline CDR1 is MNHEY and CDR2 SVGAGI. The CDR3 region has the DNA TGTGCCAGCAACCGGGCCTGGGGGGACGAGCAGTACTTC. As protein: CASNRAWGDEQYF.

This chain connects TRBV4-3 to TRBJ1-6, with a possible D match to TRBD1 (6 bases). Germline CDR1 LGHNA, CDR2 YSLEER. V lost 3 bases and J 10 bases, leaving 19 bases between the germline ends. The CDR3 has 16 amino acids. The CDR3 coding sequence is TGCGCCAGCAGCCATGACTGGGGGGGGGCTGGATCACCCCTCCACTTT. This codes for CASSHDWGGAGSPLHF.

Note on this clone: The junction differs from germline at one of its ends, possibly a read error. The V call is TRBV7-9, the J call TRBJ1-4, with D unclear. The CDR3 loop spans 15 amino acids. CDR1 and CDR2 from the germline V gene are SEHNR and FQNEAQ (reference sequence). The CDR3 DNA reads TGTTCCAGCAGCTTAGTGCTCAGAACAAATGAAAAACTGTTTTTT. As protein: CSSSLVLRTNEKLFF.

This clone has a single count. The chain employs TRBV2 and TRBJ1-4, with a weak D call TRBD1 (5 bases). Deletions cut 4 bases from V and 3 bases from J, with 12 bases between. CDR1 and CDR2 (germline): SNHLY, FYNNEI. The CDR3 contains 15 residues. The CDR3 DNA is TGTGCCAGCAGTGTCCAGGGTTTGGCTAATGAAAAACTGTTTTTT. Translating it yields CASSVQGLANEKLFF.

The chain has TRBV13 and TRBJ2-2, with a tentative D call TRBD2 (5 bases). Germline CDR1 and CDR2: PRHDT and FYEKMQ (reference sequence). The CDR3 runs to 14 residues. Trimming removed 8 bases at V and 6 bases at J, with 16 bases between. DNA for the CDR3: TGTGCCAGCGGAATACCCGGAGGCTCCGGGGAGCTGTTTTTT. Its translation is CASGIPGGSGELFF.

The genes are TRBV11-2 and TRBJ2-3; D perhaps matches TRBD1 (6 bases). The V end was cut by 7 bases, the J end by 6 bases, with 20 bases between. In germline, CDR1 is SGHAT, CDR2 FQNNGV. The CDR3 is made up of 15 amino acids. CDR3: CASKSLRGPTDTQYF. The CDR3 DNA is TGTGCCAGCAAGAGCCTCAGGGGCCCGACCGATACGCAGTATTTT.